This TCR beta chain is drawn from a study of shared clonotypes between healthy human individuals. Study-wide findings and caveats: The authors sampled blood alone, and tissue repertoires likely differ. Naive subsets generally had larger estimated richness than memory subsets.

The protocol was immunoSEQ multiplex PCR, while the TCRdb copy is restricted to in-frame clones and leaves out a portion. The table has around 1.9 million clones, about 93% seen once. This CDR3 region has 14 residues. CDR1 and CDR2 from the germline V gene are SGHVS and FQNEAQ. Regarding this clone: Its antigen is as yet unknown. Germline and junction disagree at one end, which may indicate a read error. The sample carries other DNA sequences with the same CDR3.

Naive CD8 cells, CD45RO-negative and positively selected for CCR7, excluded terminally differentiated effector memory CD45RA+ cells. The source material was naive CD8+ T cells from PBMCs. This chain joins TRBV7-8 and TRBJ1-1; 9 bases line up with TRBD1. This receptor was identified in a man aged 18 to 30 in good health. Some clones in this sample may be carry-over from other donors' samples. The CDR3 bases are TGTGCCAGCAGCGGTCGGGACAGGGCCACTGAAGCCTTCTTT. It encodes CASSGRDRATEAFF. The full variable domain, completed using reference TRBV7-8 and TRBJ1-1, is GAGVSQSPRYKVAKRGQDVALRCDPISGHVSLFWYQQALGQGPEFLTYFQNEAQLDKSGLPSDRFFAERPEGSVSTLKIQRTQQEDSAVYLCASSGRDRATEAFFGQGTRLTVV.